A selection of T cell receptor beta chains follows, all from one sample in a study of T cell clonotyping in hematopoietic cell transplantation. Assay: immunoSEQ multiplex PCR; the TCRdb copy retains only in-frame clones and omits some. Among more than 9,500 clones, 75% to 90% were seen once, and the ten largest hold roughly 3.5%. Sequenced input: peripheral blood mononuclear cells. Receptors originate from a human donor who either received an allogeneic hematopoietic cell transplant for a myeloid malignancy or was a related donor (not recorded which). Some clones in this sample may be carry-over from other donors' samples. Each CDR3 is given with its conserved first and last residue. Each record gives: J gene, V gene, D gene, clone size, CDR3 protein, CDR3 DNA. A D gene is named only where the DNA matches it firmly. Clone size, where shown, is once, few, many, or a class for clones that have expanded.

j_gene: TRBJ1-3; v_gene: TRBV15; d_gene: NA; abundance: NA; CDR3aa: CATSSWEGSGNTIYF; CDR3nt: TGTGCCACCAGCAGCTGGGAGGGCTCTGGAAACACCATATATTTT
j_gene: TRBJ1-2; v_gene: TRBV19; d_gene: NA; abundance: NA; CDR3aa: CASSRGEYGYTF; CDR3nt: TGTGCCAGTAGTCGGGGGGAGTATGGCTACACCTTC
j_gene: TRBJ1-2; v_gene: TRBV7-9; d_gene: TRBD1; abundance: NA; CDR3aa: CASSLVQGDGYTF; CDR3nt: TGTGCCAGCAGCTTGGTCCAGGGGGATGGCTACACCTTC
j_gene: TRBJ1-1; v_gene: TRBV21-1; d_gene: NA; abundance: NA; CDR3aa: CASSNRYPTGRGKLAEAFF; CDR3nt: TGTGCCAGCAGCAATAGATATCCAACGGGTAGAGGGAAGCTCGCTGAAGCTTTCTTT
j_gene: TRBJ2-5; v_gene: TRBV20-1; d_gene: NA; abundance: NA; CDR3aa: CSAWTGETQYF; CDR3nt: TGCAGTGCGTGGACTGGCGAGACCCAGTACTTC
j_gene: TRBJ2-3; v_gene: TRBV6-1; d_gene: TRBD2; abundance: few; CDR3aa: CASSEYSGGLDTQYF; CDR3nt: TGTGCCAGCAGTGAATACAGCGGGGGACTCGATACGCAGTATTTT
j_gene: TRBJ2-7; v_gene: TRBV2; d_gene: NA; abundance: NA; CDR3aa: CASSEGVRRYEQYF; CDR3nt: TGTGCCAGCAGTGAAGGGGTCAGGCGCTACGAGCAGTACTTC
j_gene: TRBJ1-1; v_gene: TRBV6-6; d_gene: NA; abundance: NA; CDR3aa: CASSPPEGTEAFF; CDR3nt: TGTGCCAGCAGCCCACCGGAAGGCACTGAAGCTTTCTTT
j_gene: TRBJ2-7; v_gene: TRBV6-4; d_gene: TRBD2; abundance: NA; CDR3aa: CASSDSSGGAYEQYF; CDR3nt: TGTGCCAGCAGTGACTCTAGCGGGGGGGCCTACGAGCAGTACTTC
j_gene: TRBJ1-5; v_gene: TRBV7-2; d_gene: NA; abundance: once; CDR3aa: CASSPGTQYQPQHF; CDR3nt: TGTGCCAGCAGCCCCGGGACGCAATATCAGCCCCAGCATTTT
j_gene: TRBJ2-3; v_gene: TRBV12-5; d_gene: NA; abundance: NA; CDR3aa: CASGLTLPRTDTQYF; CDR3nt: TGTGCTAGTGGTTTAACCTTACCCCGCACAGATACGCAGTATTTT
j_gene: TRBJ1-2; v_gene: TRBV9; d_gene: NA; abundance: NA; CDR3aa: CASSVGQGKDYGYTF; CDR3nt: TGTGCCAGCAGCGTAGGCCAGGGGAAGGACTATGGCTACACCTTC
j_gene: TRBJ1-1; v_gene: TRBV30; d_gene: NA; abundance: NA; CDR3aa: CAWKDRDTEAFF; CDR3nt: TGTGCCTGGAAGGACCGAGACACTGAAGCTTTCTTT
j_gene: TRBJ1-1; v_gene: TRBV30; d_gene: NA; abundance: once; CDR3aa: CAWSRVNTEAFF; CDR3nt: TGTGCCTGGAGCAGAGTCAACACTGAAGCTTTCTTT
j_gene: TRBJ1-1; v_gene: TRBV12-5; d_gene: NA; abundance: NA; CDR3aa: CASGLVPPQEAFF; CDR3nt: TGTGCTAGTGGTTTGGTACCCCCCCAGGAAGCTTTCTTT
j_gene: TRBJ2-3; v_gene: TRBV7-8; d_gene: NA; abundance: NA; CDR3aa: CASSPITDTQYF; CDR3nt: TGTGCCAGCAGCCCCATCACAGATACGCAGTATTTT
j_gene: TRBJ1-6; v_gene: TRBV30; d_gene: TRBD1; abundance: NA; CDR3aa: CAWSPLTGNSPLHF; CDR3nt: TGTGCCTGGAGTCCCCTGACAGGGAATTCACCCCTCCACTTT
j_gene: TRBJ2-7; v_gene: TRBV15; d_gene: NA; abundance: once; CDR3aa: CATSREDEQYF; CDR3nt: TGTGCCACCAGCAGAGAGGACGAGCAGTACTTC
j_gene: TRBJ1-2; v_gene: TRBV7-8; d_gene: TRBD1; abundance: once; CDR3aa: CASSLGGQADYGYTF; CDR3nt: TGTGCCAGCAGCTTAGGGGGACAGGCAGACTACGGCTACACCTTC
j_gene: TRBJ1-2; v_gene: TRBV6-5; d_gene: NA; abundance: NA; CDR3aa: CASRSISRGDYGYTF; CDR3nt: TGTGCCAGCAGATCCATTTCGAGGGGCGACTATGGCTACACCTTC
j_gene: TRBJ1-5; v_gene: TRBV5-6; d_gene: NA; abundance: NA; CDR3aa: CASSFGRLAGQPQHF; CDR3nt: TGTGCCAGCAGCTTTGGGCGCTTGGCGGGTCAGCCCCAGCATTTT
j_gene: TRBJ1-2; v_gene: TRBV10-2; d_gene: TRBD1; abundance: NA; CDR3aa: CASSESGAGGQYGYTF; CDR3nt: TGCGCCAGCAGTGAGTCGGGAGCAGGGGGGCAATATGGCTACACCTTC
j_gene: TRBJ2-7; v_gene: TRBV20-1; d_gene: NA; abundance: once; CDR3aa: CSAPGQYEQYF; CDR3nt: TGCAGTGCTCCCGGACAGTACGAGCAGTACTTC
j_gene: TRBJ2-5; v_gene: TRBV6-5; d_gene: NA; abundance: NA; CDR3aa: CASTTANQETQYF; CDR3nt: TGTGCCAGCACTACAGCTAACCAAGAGACCCAGTACTTC
j_gene: TRBJ2-2; v_gene: TRBV10-2; d_gene: TRBD2; abundance: NA; CDR3aa: CASSPGLATGELFF; CDR3nt: TGCGCCAGCAGTCCCGGACTAGCCACCGGGGAGCTGTTTTTT
j_gene: TRBJ2-3; v_gene: TRBV7-8; d_gene: NA; abundance: NA; CDR3aa: CASSLDGGTQYF; CDR3nt: TGTGCCAGCAGCTTAGATGGGGGTACGCAGTATTTT
j_gene: TRBJ2-1; v_gene: TRBV30; d_gene: NA; abundance: NA; CDR3aa: CAWFQNYNEQFF; CDR3nt: TGTGCCTGGTTTCAGAACTACAATGAGCAGTTCTTC
j_gene: TRBJ1-5; v_gene: TRBV5-5; d_gene: NA; abundance: NA; CDR3aa: CASSLEGWGANQPQHF; CDR3nt: TGTGCCAGCAGCTTGGAGGGATGGGGGGCCAATCAGCCCCAGCATTTT
j_gene: TRBJ2-7; v_gene: TRBV4-3; d_gene: TRBD2; abundance: NA; CDR3aa: CASSHEPLGGASGYEQYF; CDR3nt: TGCGCCAGCAGCCACGAGCCACTCGGCGGGGCTAGCGGCTACGAGCAGTACTTC
j_gene: TRBJ2-7; v_gene: TRBV6-1; d_gene: NA; abundance: once; CDR3aa: CASSEGTTYEQYF; CDR3nt: TGTGCCAGCAGTGAAGGGACAACCTACGAGCAGTACTTC
j_gene: TRBJ2-4; v_gene: TRBV5-4; d_gene: TRBD1; abundance: NA; CDR3aa: CASSPSSDRVLAKNIQYF; CDR3nt: TGTGCCAGCAGCCCCTCTTCTGACAGGGTCCTTGCCAAAAACATTCAGTACTTC
j_gene: TRBJ1-1; v_gene: TRBV6-4; d_gene: NA; abundance: NA; CDR3aa: CASSDSRGTEAFF; CDR3nt: TGTGCCAGCAGTGACTCGAGAGGGACTGAAGCTTTCTTT
j_gene: TRBJ2-7; v_gene: TRBV4-1; d_gene: NA; abundance: NA; CDR3aa: CASSQAMGGREQYF; CDR3nt: TGCGCCAGCAGCCAAGCGATGGGGGGACGCGAGCAGTACTTC